A single sample is the source of the 7 T cell receptor beta chains below, sequenced in a study of T cell responses to AZD1222 COVID-19 vaccine. Generated by immunoSEQ multiplex PCR, the TCRdb table keeps only in-frame clones and is missing some. The table has just under 75,000 clones, around 82% seen once. The sample consisted of peripheral blood, taken 28 days after the second AZD1222 dose. Every receptor here comes from an adult who received the AZD1222 COVID-19 vaccine.

In its sample, this clone was seen a few times. The rearrangement uses TRBV6-5 and TRBJ2-7; maybe TRBD2 (5 bases). Germline V lookup: CDR1 MNHEY, CDR2 SVGAGI. CDR3 length: 15 residues. V was pared by 2 bases and J by 2 bases, with 13 bases between. The CDR3 reads CASSYEPGGPYEQYF. The CDR3 nucleotides are TGTGCCAGCAGTTACGAACCTGGAGGACCCTACGAGCAGTACTTC.

The rearrangement uses TRBV12-3 or TRBV12-4 and TRBJ2-3; D gene ambiguous. Trimming stripped 6 bases from V and 3 bases from J, with 7 bases between. The CDR3 runs to 12 residues. Here the CDR3 reads CASSPGTDTQYF. DNA for the CDR3: TGTGCCAGCAGCCCTGGGACAGATACGCAGTATTTT.

J is TRBJ2-3 and V is TRBV11-2; TRBD2 matches at 9 bases. The CDR3 spans 19 residues. The V segment lost 3 bases and the J segment 5 bases; nucleotides outside the gene matches: 18. Germline assignment: CDR1 SGHAT and CDR2 FQNNGV. CDR3: CASSFVGPGSGSVGDTQYF. The CDR3 nucleotides read TGTGCCAGCAGCTTTGTGGGGCCTGGTAGCGGGAGCGTAGGAGATACGCAGTATTTT.

A remark on this clone: Other DNA sequences in the sample encode the same CDR3. This chain connects TRBV27 to TRBJ1-6; no clear D gene. V was pared by 2 bases and J by 7 bases, with 6 bases between. The CDR3 is 13 amino acids. Germline values: CDR1 MNHEY, CDR2 SMNVEV (reference sequence). The CDR3 here is CASSLLGNSPLHF. The DNA for the CDR3 is TGTGCCAGCAGTTTACTAGGGAATTCACCCCTCCACTTT.

The chain links TRBV5-1 to TRBJ2-2, with D perhaps TRBD1 or TRBD2 (5 bases each). The CDR3 has 18 amino acids. V lost 2 bases to trimming and J lost 0 bases, with 17 bases between them. Germline V gives CDR1 SGHRS, CDR2 YFSETQ. The CDR3 spells CASSFRGWQGSNTGELFF. The CDR3 DNA is TGCGCCAGCAGCTTTCGAGGGTGGCAGGGATCGAACACCGGGGAGCTGTTTTTT.

This clone has just a few counts. The V call is TRBV30, the J call TRBJ2-1; tentative D call: TRBD2 (6 bases). Germline V gives CDR1 GTSNPN, CDR2 SVGIG (reference sequence). V was cut by 2 bases and J by 4 bases, with 12 bases left in between. CDR3 length: 14 residues. CDR3 amino acids: CAWSSDAGYNEQFF. The CDR3 DNA is TGTGCCTGGAGTTCAGACGCGGGGTACAATGAGCAGTTCTTC.

The rearrangement uses TRBV28 and TRBJ1-4; tentatively, D is TRBD1 (6 bases). The V end lost 7 bases, the J end lost 3 bases, and 15 bases lay between the germline ends. This CDR3 contains 15 residues. Germline CDR1 reads MDHEN; CDR2 reads SYDVKM. CDR3 sequence reads: CASTKGGGANEKLFF. The DNA of the CDR3 is TGTGCCAGCACCAAGGGGGGAGGGGCTAATGAAAAACTGTTTTTT.